This TCR beta chain was profiled in a study of identical twins. Overall study results and limits: Invariant MAIT and iNKT cells are populations that could partly confound zero-insertion analyses. For cord blood, abundant beta clonotypes had fewer insertions, unlike memory repertoires, which showed none.

A note on this clonotype: As yet, its antigen is unknown.

TCRdb reprocessed the 5' RACE reads with MiXCR, giving one entry per CDR3 protein. Here the sample spans 1.5 million or so distinct CDR3 sequences, around a third being singletons. V lost 2 bases, J lost 7 bases, and 11 bases stayed unmatched. The length of the CDR3 is 16 residues. The V gene's germline CDR1 is LGHDT and CDR2 YNNKEL (reference sequence). All of the donors were Caucasians in good health. The TCR comes from a newborn girl in good health. The sequencing sample was made of cord blood. J is TRBJ2-7 and V is TRBV3-1; the match to TRBD2 covers 10 bases. CDR3 bases: TGTGCCAGCAGCCAAAGGCTAGCGGGGGTGTACAATGAGCAGTACTTC. It translates to CASSQRLAGVYNEQYF.